What follows describes a single T cell receptor (beta chain). The germline V gene has CDR1 MNHEY and CDR2 SMNVEV (reference sequence). This CDR3 comprises 14 residues. The J segment lost 7 bases and the V segment lost 2 bases, leaving 4 bases of the junction unmatched. The TCR beta repertoire was assessed by survey-level immunoSEQ sequencing. Profiling relied on immunoSEQ multiplex PCR, and the TCRdb table lists in-frame clones only, not all of them. The data hold around 50,000 clones, with approximately 95% observed a single time. The gene calls are TRBV27 and TRBJ2-1; 8 positions match TRBD2. The sample was PBMCs. This sequence originates from a man aged 35 to 55 with rheumatoid arthritis. Written as DNA, the CDR3 is TGTGCCAGCAGTTTAATGGGACTAGTTAATGAGCAGTTCTTC. As protein: CASSLMGLVNEQFF.